This TCR beta chain was observed in a study of cytomegalovirus exposure and HLA in healthy donors. The CDR3 has 14 amino acids. Germline-derived CDR1 and CDR2 are SGHVS and FNYEAQ. V shed 5 bases and J shed 9 bases, with 14 bases lying between them. With 60 Vbeta and 13 Jbeta primers, the PCR was carried out. Only in-frame clones appear in the TCRdb table, and some are missing; sequencing was by immunoSEQ multiplex PCR. The table for this sample gives more than 65,000 clones. The chain joins TRBV7-6 to TRBJ1-6; D might be TRBD1 (5 bases). The clonotype was recovered from a man between 40 and 49 years old in good health and CMV-seronegative. Sequencing was performed on PBMCs. The CDR3 region is CASSINGGGSPLHF. In DNA form, the CDR3 reads TGTGCCAGCAGCATTAACGGGGGAGGTTCACCCCTCCACTTT.